This T cell receptor (beta chain) was captured in a study of blood T cell repertoires in COVID-19. Looking at the study overall: Acute and convalescent COVID-19 specimens originated in the United States, Italy and Spain. T cells, B-cell-depleted T cells, or PBMCs provided the cDNA or gDNA that served as material.

V was pared by 1 base and J by 2 bases, with 5 bases between. The CDR3 contains 13 residues. CDR1 is SGHVS, CDR2 FQNEAQ, per germline. Original methodology: It was from reference gene primer amplification that nucleated cell counts were estimated. Here immunoSEQ multiplex PCR was the method, and the copy in TCRdb shows in-frame clones only, minus some. The DNA was the basis for D and trimming; V, J and clone size are from that table. The sample lists 130,000 or so clones, approximately 80% occurring once. The rearrangement uses TRBV7-8 and TRBJ1-2; D ambiguous. The sequence was obtained from a human donor in a cohort sampled during active COVID-19. Source material: peripheral blood. CDR3 nucleotide sequence: TGTGCCAGCAGCTTAGAACGGAACTATGGCTACACCTTC. It translates to CASSLERNYGYTF.